This passage covers 29 T cell receptor beta chains from one sample sequenced in a study of blood T cell repertoires in COVID-19. Assay used: immunoSEQ multiplex PCR; TCRdb lists only in-frame clones, some missing. The sample holds about 160,000 clones, about four fifths seen once. The sample was peripheral blood. The receptors originated from a man aged 18 to 35 with active or convalescent COVID-19.

The chain has TRBV5-1 and TRBJ2-5; 8 bases match TRBD2. This CDR3 region has 18 residues. CDR1 SGHRS and CDR2 YFSETQ come from the germline V gene. Trimming cost V 1 base and J 5 bases; bases outside gene matches: 16. The chain's CDR3 is CASSLSTLGGGPGETQYF. As DNA, the CDR3 is TGCGCCAGCAGCTTGTCGACCCTTGGCGGGGGGCCAGGGGAGACCCAGTACTTC.

The CDR3 DNA reads TGCGCCAGCAGCTCTGCTAGCGGGGTAGCCTACAATGAGCAGTTCTTC. Residues: CASSSASGVAYNEQFF. The chain links TRBV5-1 to TRBJ2-1; 9 bases fit TRBD2. Germline V gene data show CDR1 as SGHRS and CDR2 as YFSETQ. This CDR3 contains 16 residues. Trimming took 3 bases from V and 2 from J; bases not matched to a gene: 6.

The J gene is TRBJ2-3, the V gene TRBV18; D gene ambiguous. This CDR3 is built from 16 residues. Germline assignment: CDR1 KGHSH and CDR2 LQKENI. V was shortened by 4 bases and J by 3 bases, with 17 bases between the two germline ends. CDR3 DNA sequence: TGTGCCAGCTCACTTCAACCCTCTTCCGCGACAGATACGCAGTATTTT. Protein sequence: CASSLQPSSATDTQYF.

The V and J genes are TRBV29-1 and TRBJ1-1, with TRBD1 identical over 9 bases. The CDR3 has 14 amino acids. CDR1 and CDR2 (germline): SQVTM, ANQGSEA. J gave up 0 bases and V 4 bases, and 3 bases lay outside the gene matches. The DNA for the CDR3 is TGCAGCGTTGTAGGACAGGGGCTGAACACTGAAGCTTTCTTT. Amino acid sequence: CSVVGQGLNTEAFF.

CDR3 DNA sequence: TGTGCCAGCAGTTACCTCACTAGCGGGAGTGAGACCCAGTACTTC. Translation gives CASSYLTSGSETQYF. This chain links TRBV6-5 with TRBJ2-5; 11 bases match TRBD2. Per the germline V gene, CDR1 is MNHEY and CDR2 is SVGAGI. The CDR3 is 15 residues long. V gave up 2 bases and J gave up 5 bases; unmatched junction bases: 4.

This clone came up a few times. The gene calls are TRBV24-1 and TRBJ2-1; 10 nucleotides agree with TRBD2. This CDR3 has 18 residues. Germline V gene lookup returns CDR1 KGHDR and CDR2 SFDVKD. The trim removed 3 bases at V and 0 bases at J, leaving 7 bases unmatched. CDR3 sequence (DNA): TGTGCCACCAGTGATCCTAGCGGGAGTGTAAGCTCCTACAATGAGCAGTTCTTC. Translating it yields CATSDPSGSVSSYNEQFF.

The rearrangement links TRBV28 to TRBJ1-5; 7 positions agree with TRBD1. The V gene end was trimmed by 3 bases and the J gene end by 3 bases; junction bases not matched to a gene: 2. Germline V gives CDR1 MDHEN, CDR2 SYDVKM. This CDR3 is 14 amino acids long. The CDR3 DNA sequence: TGTGCCAGCAGTTTGGACAGGAACAATCAGCCCCAGCATTTT. Residues: CASSLDRNNQPQHF.

This sequence joins TRBV6-4 and TRBJ2-1; the match to TRBD2 covers 7 bases. Trimming at V came to 2 bases and at J to 1 base, leaving 2 bases not matched to a gene. This CDR3 has 15 residues. CDR1 and CDR2 from the germline V gene are MRHNA and SNTAGT. In DNA form, the CDR3 reads TGTGCCAGCAGTGACGAAGCGGGATCCTACAATGAGCAGTTCTTC. It encodes CASSDEAGSYNEQFF.

CDR3 region: CASSLVSGQNEKLFF. CDR3 DNA: TGTGCCAGCAGCTTAGTGTCAGGGCAAAATGAAAAACTGTTTTTT. V and J are TRBV7-2 and TRBJ1-4; D might be TRBD1 (5 bases). With 1 base removed from V and 5 bases from J, the gap between germline ends came to 11 bases. This CDR3 is built from 15 residues. Germline values: CDR1 SGHTA, CDR2 FQGNSA. Based on the CDR3 plus reference TRBV7-2 and TRBJ1-4, the full variable domain is GAGVSQSPSNKVTEKGKDVELRCDPISGHTALYWYRQSLGQGLEFLIYFQGNSAPDKSGLPSDRFSAERTGGSVSTLTIQRTQQEDSAVYLCASSLVSGQNEKLFFGSGTQLSVL.

The chain recombines TRBV10-3 with TRBJ1-6; D may be TRBD1 (6 bases). Germline V gene data show CDR1 as ENHRY and CDR2 as SYGVKD. V lost 10 bases, J lost 7 bases, and 14 bases lay in between. CDR3 length: 13 amino acids. Written as DNA, the CDR3 is TGTGCCACCAGACAGGCCCTGAATTCACCCCTCCACTTT. Translation: CATRQALNSPLHF.

The CDR3 spells CASSLGGSQETQYF. CDR3 nucleotides: TGTGCCAGCAGTTTAGGGGGGTCCCAAGAGACCCAGTACTTC. The J gene is TRBJ2-5, the V gene TRBV28; tentatively, D is TRBD2 (6 bases). The CDR3 spans 14 residues. Trimming took off 2 bases at V and 1 base at J, with 8 bases between the two ends. Germline-derived CDR1 and CDR2 are MDHEN and SYDVKM.

This CDR3 reads CASSQGASRYNYGYTF. The CDR3 nucleotides read TGTGCCAGCAGCCAAGGGGCCTCACGGTATAACTATGGCTACACCTTC. This rearrangement joins TRBV3-1 (or the pseudogene TRBV3-2) to TRBJ1-2; D unclear. The CDR3 spans 16 residues. Germline assignment: CDR1 LGHDT and CDR2 YNNKEL (reference sequence). The ends were cut back, 1 base at V and 1 base at J, with 13 bases in the middle.

This clone is a singleton in its sample. The V and J genes are TRBV5-4 and TRBJ1-1; tentatively, D is TRBD1 (5 bases). Germline CDR1 and CDR2: SGHNT and YYREEE (reference sequence). Between the trimmed V and J ends, which lost 4 bases and 0 bases, there was a span of 10 bases. The CDR3 runs 14 residues. CDR3 sequence reads: CASSPGLMNTEAFF. CDR3 bases: TGTGCCAGCAGCCCGGGACTCATGAACACTGAAGCTTTCTTT.

The chain combines TRBV24-1 with TRBJ1-6, with a possible D match to TRBD1 (6 bases). The CDR3 runs to 13 residues. V was shortened by 11 bases and J by 5 bases, with 12 bases between the two germline ends. CDR1 KGHDR and CDR2 SFDVKD come from the germline V gene. The CDR3 DNA follows: TGTGCCAGAAAGGGACATAATAATTCACCCCTCCACTTT. This gives the protein CARKGHNNSPLHF.

CDR3 nucleotides: TGTGCCAGTAGTATGGGACAGTACCAAGAGACCCAGTACTTC. It is translated as CASSMGQYQETQYF. The chain combines TRBV19 with TRBJ2-5; 7 bases match TRBD1. J was trimmed by 0 bases and V by 3 bases; bases with no gene match: 1. Germline values: CDR1 LNHDA, CDR2 SQIVND (reference sequence). CDR3 length: 14 residues.

The chain carries TRBV7-8 and TRBJ1-1; TRBD1 aligns across 8 bases. V trimming: 2 bases; J trimming: 7 bases; junction bases outside the gene matches: 6. CDR1 is SGHVS and CDR2 is FQNEAQ in the germline V gene. This CDR3 has 14 amino acids. CDR3 loop: CASSLTGGIGEAFF. The CDR3 bases are TGTGCCAGCAGCTTAACAGGGGGGATCGGTGAAGCTTTCTTT.

J is TRBJ1-3 and V is TRBV29-1, with D unresolved. Trimming pared 5 bases from V and 0 bases from J, leaving 8 bases between. This CDR3 has 13 residues. Germline assignment: CDR1 SQVTM and CDR2 ANQGSEA. The CDR3 region is CSVCEVSGNTIYF. Here the CDR3 DNA reads TGCAGCGTTTGTGAGGTCTCTGGAAACACCATATATTTT.

This clone was observed a single time. The gene calls are TRBV19 and TRBJ1-6; D is possibly TRBD1 (5 bases). This CDR3 is built from 14 residues. Germline V gene sequence: CDR1 LNHDA, CDR2 SQIVND (reference sequence). Deletions cut 4 bases from V and 8 bases from J, with 12 bases between. DNA of the CDR3: TGTGCCAGTAGTACCGGGGGGGAGGATTCACCCCTCCACTTT. As protein: CASSTGGEDSPLHF.

The genes are TRBV2 and TRBJ2-7, with TRBD1 matching over 11 bases. The CDR3 has 17 residues. Germline CDR1 reads SNHLY; CDR2 reads FYNNEI. The junction had 14 bases not matched to a gene; V was cut back by 6 bases and J by 4 bases. The CDR3 sequence is CASSLRDRGSVFYEQYF. The CDR3 nucleotides are TGTGCCAGCAGCCTAAGGGACAGGGGGTCCGTCTTTTACGAGCAGTACTTC. The variable domain in full, with the rest retrieved from reference TRBV2 and TRBJ2-7, is EPEVTQTPSHQVTQMGQEVILRCVPISNHLYFYWYRQILGQKVEFLVSFYNNEISEKSEIFDDQFSVERPDGSNFTLKIRSTKLEDSAMYFCASSLRDRGSVFYEQYFGPGTRLTVT.

The chain joins TRBV28 to TRBJ2-7; 7 bases fit TRBD1. CDR3 length equals 14 residues. The germline CDR1 and CDR2 sequences are MDHEN and SYDVKM. V lost 5 bases, J lost 0 bases, and 4 bases stayed unmatched. The CDR3 nucleotides read TGTGCCAGCAGTCTCCGGGACAGCTCCTACGAGCAGTACTTC. This encodes CASSLRDSSYEQYF.

In nucleotides, the CDR3 is TGTGCCAGCAGCAAGGACAGGGGCCTCGTCAATGAGCAGTTCTTC. Its protein product is CASSKDRGLVNEQFF. The chain joins TRBV5-4 to TRBJ2-1; the match to TRBD1 covers 9 bases. There are 15 residues in the CDR3. With 4 bases clipped from V and 6 bases from J, the junction kept 8 bases outside the gene matches. Germline CDR1 SGHNT, CDR2 YYREEE (reference sequence). The whole variable domain, remainder taken from reference TRBV5-4 and TRBJ2-1, is ETGVTQSPTHLIKTRGQQVTLRCSSQSGHNTVSWYQQALGQGPQFIFQYYREEENGRGNFPPRFSGLQFPNYSSELNVNALELDDSALYLCASSKDRGLVNEQFFGPGTRLTVL.

J is TRBJ2-5 and V is TRBV15, with 9 bases lining up with TRBD1. The CDR3 has 16 amino acids. The germline gives CDR1 LNHNV, CDR2 YYDKDF (reference sequence). Trimming at V came to 3 bases and at J to 2 bases, leaving 7 bases not matched to a gene. The CDR3 DNA reads TGTGCCACCAGCAGCGGGAACGGACAGGGGCAAGAGACCCAGTACTTC. Encoded protein: CATSSGNGQGQETQYF.

The CDR3 protein is CASRDFHSPLHF. Here the CDR3 DNA reads TGTGCCAGCCGGGATTTCCATTCACCCCTCCACTTT. The chain links TRBV12-3 or TRBV12-4 to TRBJ1-6; D remains ambiguous. Trimming left V 8 bases short and J 8 bases short, with 10 bases between. The CDR3 has 12 residues.

The chain joins TRBV6-1 to TRBJ2-1, with TRBD1 as a possible D gene (6 bases). The CDR3 has 15 amino acids. Germline lookup yields CDR1 MNHNS and CDR2 SASEGT. V shed 2 bases and J shed 5 bases, with 13 bases lying between them. The CDR3 is CASSENGGVHNEQFF. The CDR3 DNA follows: TGTGCCAGCAGTGAAAATGGGGGCGTCCACAATGAGCAGTTCTTC.

The chain is built from TRBV20-1 and TRBJ1-2; 10 positions match TRBD1. The CDR3 is 16 residues long. The V gene end was trimmed by 6 bases and the J gene end by 5 bases; junction bases not matched to a gene: 15. CDR1 is DFQATT, CDR2 SNEGSKA, per germline (reference sequence). For the CDR3, the DNA is TGCAGTGCCAGTACGACAGGGGGCGTAATGTGGTATGGCTACACCTTC. Amino acids: CSASTTGGVMWYGYTF.

This clone was observed a single time. The V and J genes are TRBV9 and TRBJ2-3; 7 bases line up with TRBD2. The germline gives CDR1 SGDLS, CDR2 YYNGEE. Unmatched junction bases numbered 14, after V lost 1 base and J lost 3 bases. This CDR3 has 18 amino acids. CDR3 nucleotide sequence: TGTGCCAGCAGCGTAAACCCCCTCGGGGGGTTGGGAACAGATACGCAGTATTTT. Translating gives CASSVNPLGGLGTDTQYF.

The V and J genes are TRBV7-9 and TRBJ1-2, with 7 bases lining up with TRBD1. Germline V gives CDR1 SEHNR, CDR2 FQNEAQ (reference sequence). The CDR3 covers 13 residues. V was clipped by 1 base and J by 12 bases; unmatched bases: 8. CDR3 in DNA: TGTGCCAGCAGCTTAGTCAGCTCCCAGGGGGACACCTTC. Its protein is CASSLVSSQGDTF.

Written as DNA, the CDR3 is TGCGCCAGCCGGCAGGACACCTATAGCAATCAGCCCCAGCATTTT. Translation: CASRQDTYSNQPQHF. The chain links TRBV4-1 to TRBJ1-5; D is perhaps TRBD1 (5 bases). This CDR3 comprises 15 residues. Germline V gives CDR1 MGHRA, CDR2 YSYEKL. V dropped 8 bases and J dropped 0 bases, with 14 bases sitting between them.

The chain has TRBV18 and TRBJ1-3; D is unresolved. The CDR3 has 17 residues. The V and J ends lost 3 bases and 0 bases respectively, with 15 bases between them. Germline loops: CDR1 KGHSH, CDR2 LQKENI. CDR3 residues: CASSPFSTGSSGNTIYF. The CDR3 DNA reads as TGTGCCAGCTCACCGTTCTCGACGGGAAGCTCTGGAAACACCATATATTTT. The variable domain in full, with the rest retrieved from reference TRBV18 and TRBJ1-3, is NAGVMQNPRHLVRRRGQEARLRCSPMKGHSHVYWYRQLPEEGLKFMVYLQKENIIDESGMPKERFSAEFPKEGPSILRIQQVVRGDSAAYFCASSPFSTGSSGNTIYFGEGSWLTVV.